Included here is one T cell receptor (beta chain) sequence, with context. These data are taken from a study of T-cell reconstitution after alpha-beta-depleted transplantation in children. The CDR3 runs to 16 residues. Per the germline V gene, CDR1 is LNHNV and CDR2 is YYDKDF (reference sequence). V lost 5 bases, J lost 2 bases, and 18 bases lay in between. Preparation of the TCRbeta library used unique molecular identifiers. TCRdb reanalysed the PCR reads using MiXCR and keeps one entry per CDR3 protein. The profile shows some 500,000 distinct CDR3 sequences, approximately 20% of them singletons. The chain is built from TRBV15 and TRBJ2-5, with D possibly matching TRBD1 (7 bases). Specimen: PBMCs from the stem cell graft donor, collected from the stem cell graft. This TCR was recovered from a human donor who donated a stem cell graft to a child with acute lymphoblastic leukemia. The CDR3, as DNA: TGTGCCACCAGCGGTGCGCAATCAGGGGGGCAAGAGACCCAGTACTTC. Residues: CATSGAQSGGQETQYF.